This entry lists 29 T cell receptor beta chains sequenced from one sample in a study of blood T cell repertoires in COVID-19. Using immunoSEQ multiplex PCR, the repertoire was profiled, and TCRdb retains in-frame clones only, with some absent. The sample records 85,000 to 130,000 clones, approximately 86% being singletons. Input material: peripheral blood. The receptors here all came from a woman between 55 and 75 years old with acute or convalescent COVID-19.

This clone has only one observation. The rearrangement uses TRBV30 and TRBJ2-1, with D perhaps matching TRBD2 (6 bases). This CDR3 region has 15 residues. Deletions cut 2 bases from V and 0 bases from J, with 11 bases between. Germline CDR1 is GTSNPN and CDR2 is SVGIG (reference sequence). The DNA of the CDR3 is TGTGCCTGGAGTCGGAGGGGCTCCTCCTACAATGAGCAGTTCTTC. Encoded protein: CAWSRRGSSYNEQFF.

The gene calls are TRBV28 and TRBJ2-7; the D gene is possibly TRBD1 (5 bases). V was cut by 1 base and J by 6 bases, with 10 bases left in between. Germline V gene sequence: CDR1 MDHEN, CDR2 SYDVKM. CDR3 size: 13 residues. CDR3 nucleotides: TGTGCCAGCAGTTTATATCAGGGAAGCGAGCAGTACGTC. Translation gives CASSLYQGSEQYV.

The chain is built from TRBV19 and TRBJ2-3, with 13 bases that match TRBD2. The CDR3 runs to 16 residues. Losses at the gene ends were 8 bases for V and 0 bases for J; bases not matched to a gene: 5. Germline V gene data show CDR1 as LNHDA and CDR2 as SQIVND (reference sequence). The CDR3 DNA reads TGTGCCAGTCGGGGGGGACTAGCGGGAAGCACAGATACGCAGTATTTT. Translated: CASRGGLAGSTDTQYF.

This clone was seen just once. The chain employs TRBV30 and TRBJ1-3; no definite D call. The V end lost 2 bases, the J end lost 0 bases, and 14 bases lay between the germline ends. The CDR3 covers 16 residues. Germline V gene sequence: CDR1 GTSNPN, CDR2 SVGIG (reference sequence). In DNA form, the CDR3 reads TGTGCCTGGAGTCAACGTACACGGAGCTCTGGAAACACCATATATTTT. It is translated as CAWSQRTRSSGNTIYF.

This chain uses TRBV28 with TRBJ1-2; TRBD1 might be the D (6 bases). Germline CDR1 is MDHEN and CDR2 is SYDVKM. Trimming left V 4 bases short and J 2 bases short, with 11 bases between. This CDR3 spans 14 amino acids. Here the CDR3 reads CASSWGHPNYGYTF. CDR3 DNA: TGTGCCAGCAGTTGGGGACATCCCAACTATGGCTACACCTTC.

The chain links TRBV28 to TRBJ1-5; D unresolved. The V and J ends lost 2 bases and 7 bases respectively, with 12 bases between them. This CDR3 is built from 14 residues. The germline CDR1 and CDR2 sequences are MDHEN and SYDVKM. This CDR3 is CASSLPQISQPQHF. As DNA, the CDR3 is TGTGCCAGCAGTTTACCACAGATTTCCCAGCCCCAGCATTTT.

CDR3 region: CASSLEGPRGTEAFF. The CDR3 coding sequence is TGCGCCAGCAGCTTGGAAGGTCCGCGGGGCACTGAAGCTTTCTTT. The chain recombines TRBV5-1 with TRBJ1-1; D unclear. The CDR3 consists of 15 residues. The V gene's germline CDR1 is SGHRS and CDR2 YFSETQ. V was clipped by 0 bases and J by 4 bases, with 13 bases between them.

The chain employs TRBV7-8 and TRBJ1-1; a possible D gene is TRBD1 (5 bases). Germline V gene lookup returns CDR1 SGHVS and CDR2 FQNEAQ. Trimming removed 2 bases from V and 5 bases from J, with 21 bases in between. CDR3 length: 17 amino acids. CDR3 in DNA: TGTGCCAGCAGCTTATTGGTACTGGGGCCGAGATGGACTGAAGCTTTCTTT. It specifies CASSLLVLGPRWTEAFF.

The chain has TRBV20-1 and TRBJ2-1, with 8 bases identical to TRBD2. CDR1 and CDR2 (germline): DFQATT, SNEGSKA (reference sequence). This CDR3 contains 14 residues. The trim removed 3 bases at V and 2 bases at J, leaving 3 bases unmatched. CDR3 sequence: CSASFSGTYNEQFF. CDR3 in DNA: TGCAGTGCTAGTTTTAGCGGGACCTACAATGAGCAGTTCTTC.

Written as DNA, the CDR3 is TGCGCCAGCAGTGATCCGGGACAGGGCTTGCTGGAGACCCAGTACTTC. It specifies CASSDPGQGLLETQYF. The V gene is TRBV10-2, the J gene TRBJ2-5; TRBD1 matches at 9 bases. Germline CDR1 reads WSHSY; CDR2 reads SAAADI. The CDR3 is 16 amino acids. Losses at the gene ends were 3 bases for V and 5 bases for J; bases not matched to a gene: 10.

The chain links TRBV11-3 to TRBJ1-2; D not resolved. This CDR3 is built from 15 residues. V lost 1 base, J lost 4 bases, and 13 bases lay in between. Germline V gives CDR1 SGHNT, CDR2 YENEEA. The CDR3 DNA reads TGTGCCAGCAGCTTAGCGGGGAAGGACCTCTATGGCTACACCTTC. This sequence encodes CASSLAGKDLYGYTF.

The V and J genes are TRBV7-9 and TRBJ1-2, with 7 bases identical to TRBD1. The V segment lost 8 bases and the J segment 5 bases; nucleotides outside the gene matches: 5. Germline V gene lookup returns CDR1 SEHNR and CDR2 FQNEAQ (reference sequence). The CDR3 covers 12 residues. In nucleotides, the CDR3 is TGTGCCAGCCACAGGGGCGGGTATGGCTACACCTTC. Translated: CASHRGGYGYTF.

CDR3: CSASDASGRSYNEQFF. As DNA, the CDR3 is TGCAGTGCTAGTGACGCAAGCGGGAGATCCTACAATGAGCAGTTCTTC. The chain is built from TRBV20-1 and TRBJ2-1; 8 bases align to TRBD2. The CDR3 is 16 amino acids. V lost 3 bases, J lost 1 base, and 8 bases stayed unmatched. Germline V lookup: CDR1 DFQATT, CDR2 SNEGSKA (reference sequence).

The chain has TRBV5-8 and TRBJ2-7; tentative D call: TRBD1 (6 bases). This CDR3 is 13 amino acids long. Germline V gene lookup returns CDR1 SGHTS and CDR2 YDEGEE. Between the trimmed V and J ends, which lost 2 bases and 6 bases, there was a span of 12 bases. This CDR3 is CASSFHRVSEQYV. The DNA for the CDR3 is TGTGCCAGCAGCTTTCACAGGGTTAGCGAGCAGTACGTC.

The chain has TRBV3-1 (or the pseudogene TRBV3-2) and TRBJ2-3; 13 nucleotides agree with TRBD2. Germline loops: CDR1 LGHDT, CDR2 YNNKEL (reference sequence). V shed 1 base and J 5 bases; nucleotides not matched to a gene: 3. The CDR3 extends over 16 amino acids. CDR3 sequence (DNA): TGTGCCAGCAGCCAAGGGACTAGCGGGAGAATAGATACGCAGTATTTT. Its protein is CASSQGTSGRIDTQYF.

V and J are TRBV19 and TRBJ2-1; a weak D match, TRBD2 (6 bases). Germline CDR1 LNHDA, CDR2 SQIVND (reference sequence). V was pared by 3 bases and J by 4 bases, with 13 bases between. The CDR3 contains 15 residues. The CDR3 spells CASSIDPGVYNEQFF. The CDR3 coding sequence is TGTGCCAGTAGTATCGACCCGGGGGTATACAATGAGCAGTTCTTC.

This clone appeared a single time. The chain carries TRBV9 and TRBJ1-5; D is uncertain. The V gene lost 0 bases and the J gene lost 6 bases, with 10 bases spanning the gap. CDR1 SGDLS and CDR2 YYNGEE come from the germline V gene. The length of the CDR3 is 14 residues. In DNA form, the CDR3 reads TGTGCCAGCAGCGTAGACGGGTACGGTCAGCCCCAGCATTTT. Translation gives CASSVDGYGQPQHF. The whole variable domain, filled in from reference TRBV9 and TRBJ1-5, reads DSGVTQTPKHLITATGQRVTLRCSPRSGDLSVYWYQQSLDQGLQFLIQYYNGEERAKGNILERFSAQQFPDLHSELNLSSLELGDSALYFCASSVDGYGQPQHFGDGTRLSIL.

The gene calls are TRBV28 and TRBJ1-1; a weak D match, TRBD1 (5 bases). From germline, CDR1 is MDHEN and CDR2 SYDVKM. V was pared by 3 bases and J by 4 bases, with 9 bases between. The CDR3 length is 13 residues. CDR3 residues: CASSFLGGTEAFF. CDR3 DNA: TGTGCCAGCAGTTTCTTGGGGGGCACTGAAGCTTTCTTT.

The chain uses TRBV27 and TRBJ2-3, with D unresolved. This CDR3 spans 18 amino acids. The germline V gene has CDR1 MNHEY and CDR2 SMNVEV (reference sequence). Trimming removed 4 bases at V and 0 bases at J, with 20 bases between. The CDR3 spells CASSSARISDTSTDTQYF. The CDR3 DNA reads TGTGCCAGCAGTTCTGCCCGGATCAGCGATACTAGCACAGATACGCAGTATTTT.

The V gene is TRBV19, the J gene TRBJ1-6; D is possibly TRBD1 (6 bases). Germline V gives CDR1 LNHDA, CDR2 SQIVND (reference sequence). Trimming took off 3 bases at V and 5 bases at J, with 11 bases between the two ends. This CDR3 contains 15 residues. CDR3 loop: CASSMTGRDNSPLHF. The CDR3 nucleotides read TGTGCCAGTAGTATGACAGGACGAGATAATTCACCCCTCCACTTT.

This clone was seen only once. The chain recombines TRBV28 with TRBJ2-5; D is possibly TRBD2 (6 bases). The ends were cut back, 4 bases at V and 5 bases at J, with 26 bases in the middle. The CDR3 is 18 amino acids. Per the germline V gene, CDR1 is MDHEN and CDR2 is SYDVKM. In nucleotides, the CDR3 is TGTGCCAGCAGTTCCCTGAAGGTTGGCGGGACGCTGAGGGAGACCCAGTACTTC. It is translated as CASSSLKVGGTLRETQYF.

J is TRBJ2-1 and V is TRBV7-2; 9 positions match TRBD2. The length of the CDR3 is 15 residues. The trim removed 3 bases at V and 2 bases at J, leaving 2 bases unmatched. Germline CDR1 reads SGHTA; CDR2 reads FQGNSA. The CDR3 sequence is CASSFSGSTYNEQFF. The CDR3 nucleotides read TGTGCCAGCAGCTTTAGCGGGAGCACCTACAATGAGCAGTTCTTC.

The gene calls are TRBV6-5 and TRBJ2-3; 15 bases are shared with TRBD2. The CDR3 has 15 residues. Per germline, CDR1 MNHEY and CDR2 SVGAGI. Germline trimming cut 6 bases from V and 7 bases from J; bases unmatched to any gene: 5. This CDR3 is CASSQGLAGGNTQYF. CDR3 nucleotides: TGTGCCAGCAGCCAGGGACTAGCGGGAGGAAATACGCAGTATTTT.

J is TRBJ2-2 and V is TRBV5-1; D ambiguous. The length of the CDR3 is 14 residues. Trimming shortened V by 0 bases and J by 7 bases, and 10 bases separated the two germline ends. Germline lookup yields CDR1 SGHRS and CDR2 YFSETQ. The CDR3: CASSLVSDNGELFF. In nucleotides, the CDR3 is TGCGCCAGCAGCTTGGTCAGCGATAACGGGGAGCTGTTTTTT. The full variable domain, in which reference TRBV5-1 and TRBJ2-2 provide the parts outside the CDR3, is KAGVTQTPRYLIKTRGQQVTLSCSPISGHRSVSWYQQTPGQGLQFLFEYFSETQRNKGNFPGRFSGRQFSNSRSEMNVSTLELGDSALYLCASSLVSDNGELFFGEGSRLTVL.

The rearrangement links TRBV12-3 or TRBV12-4 to TRBJ2-1; TRBD2 matches at 12 bases. J lost 15 bases, V lost 7 bases, and 7 bases had no gene match. This CDR3 has 12 residues. The CDR3 coding sequence is TGTGCCAGCAAGACTAGCGGGGGCCCCTGGTTCTTC. Residues: CASKTSGGPWFF.

The V call is TRBV7-9, the J call TRBJ2-3, with TRBD2 matching 9 bases. CDR3 length equals 17 residues. The J segment lost 2 bases and the V segment lost 1 base, leaving 7 bases of the junction unmatched. Germline V gene data show CDR1 as SEHNR and CDR2 as FQNEAQ (reference sequence). In DNA form, the CDR3 reads TGTGCCAGCAGCTTAGGCGGCGGGGGGGCCCCCACAGATACGCAGTATTTT. Its protein product is CASSLGGGGAPTDTQYF.

The chain employs TRBV10-3 and TRBJ2-7; 10 nucleotides line up with TRBD1. Germline V lookup: CDR1 ENHRY, CDR2 SYGVKD. CDR3 length: 15 amino acids. V trimming: 3 bases; J trimming: 5 bases; junction bases outside the gene matches: 7. The CDR3 DNA sequence: TGTGCCATCAGTGATCGGGACAGGGGTTTTCACGAGCAGTACGTC. It encodes CAISDRDRGFHEQYV.

V and J are TRBV6-1 and TRBJ2-7; 8 bases align to TRBD2. Germline V lookup: CDR1 MNHNS, CDR2 SASEGT. The CDR3 spans 12 residues. V trimming: 4 bases; J trimming: 6 bases; junction bases outside the gene matches: 2. CDR3 loop: CASSGAGVEQYV. For the CDR3, the DNA is TGTGCCAGCAGTGGAGCGGGAGTCGAGCAGTACGTC.

This clone was counted ten times or more. The same CDR3 can be traced to other DNA sequences in this sample. The chain employs TRBV2 and TRBJ1-1; 8 bases map to TRBD1. With 10 bases clipped from V and 0 bases from J, the junction kept 4 bases outside the gene matches. Germline V lookup: CDR1 SNHLY, CDR2 FYNNEI. This CDR3 is 13 amino acids long. The CDR3 DNA follows: TGTGCCATCGGGGACAGGATGAACACTGAAGCTTTCTTT. This sequence encodes CAIGDRMNTEAFF.